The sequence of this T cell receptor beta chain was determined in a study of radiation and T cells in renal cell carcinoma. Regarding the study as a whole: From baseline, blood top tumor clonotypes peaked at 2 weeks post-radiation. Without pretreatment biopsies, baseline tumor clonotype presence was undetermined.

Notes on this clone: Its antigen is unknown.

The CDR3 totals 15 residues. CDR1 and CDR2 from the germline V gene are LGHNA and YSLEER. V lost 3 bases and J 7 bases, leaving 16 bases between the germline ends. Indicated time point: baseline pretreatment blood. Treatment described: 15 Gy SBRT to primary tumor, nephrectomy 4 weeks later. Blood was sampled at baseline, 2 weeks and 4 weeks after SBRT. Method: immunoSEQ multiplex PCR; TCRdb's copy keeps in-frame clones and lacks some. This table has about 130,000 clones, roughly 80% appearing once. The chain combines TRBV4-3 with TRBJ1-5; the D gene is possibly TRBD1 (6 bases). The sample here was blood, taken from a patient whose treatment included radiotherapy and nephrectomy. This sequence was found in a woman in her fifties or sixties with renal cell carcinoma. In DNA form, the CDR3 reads TGCGCCAGCAGCCAGGAGTGGGGGGCAGAGCAGCCCCAGCATTTT. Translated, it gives CASSQEWGAEQPQHF.